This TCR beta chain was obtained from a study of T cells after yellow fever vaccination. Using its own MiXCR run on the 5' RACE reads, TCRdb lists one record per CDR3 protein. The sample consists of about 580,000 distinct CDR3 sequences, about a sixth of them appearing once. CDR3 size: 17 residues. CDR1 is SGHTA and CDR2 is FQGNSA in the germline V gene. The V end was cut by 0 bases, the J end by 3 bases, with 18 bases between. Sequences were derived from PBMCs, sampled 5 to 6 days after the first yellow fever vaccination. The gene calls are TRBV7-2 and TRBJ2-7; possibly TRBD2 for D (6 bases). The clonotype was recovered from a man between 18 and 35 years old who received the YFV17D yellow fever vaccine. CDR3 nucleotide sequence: TGTGCCAGCAGCTTAGCTGGCGCCGGGGGAGGTTTCTACGAGCAGTACTTC. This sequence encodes CASSLAGAGGGFYEQYF.